Sequencing of this T cell receptor (beta chain) was carried out in a study of CD8+CD57+ T cells in acquired aplastic anemia. Study as a whole: The study obtained an average of 3.2 ug of DNA from sorted CD4+ and CD8+ cells. Study results and caveats: Patients and controls shared fewer than 30 CD8+ CDR3 sequences.

TCR beta VDJ and CDR3 profiles were obtained from a genomic DNA template. TCRdb re-derived calls from the reads in MiXCR, one entry per CDR3 protein. The data contain under 200,000 distinct CDR3 sequences, just under 45% of them singletons. This clonotype was counted a few times. Its cognate antigen is unknown. Germline CDR1 is SGHNT and CDR2 is YYREEE (reference sequence). Trimming left V 0 bases short and J 4 bases short, with 13 bases between. This CDR3 spans 16 amino acids. Sequencing was performed on sorted CD4+, CD8+, or CD8+CD57+ T cells (not recorded which) from PBMCs. The sequence was collected from a human donor in good health. This sequence joins TRBV5-4 and TRBJ2-2; D gene ambiguous. CDR3: CASSLAVLAGTGELFF. For the CDR3, the DNA is TGTGCCAGCAGCTTGGCCGTTTTAGCAGGCACCGGGGAGCTGTTTTTT.